This TCR beta chain was found in a study of radiotherapy plus CTLA-4 blockade in lung cancer. Whole-study context: Disease control reached over 30%, with objective responses in approximately 17%.

The CDR3 runs to 12 residues. In germline, CDR1 is SEHNR, CDR2 FQNEAQ (reference sequence). V lost 1 base and J lost 4, with 5 bases in between. Here immunoSEQ multiplex PCR was the method, and the copy in TCRdb shows in-frame clones only, minus some. The table includes 70,000 to 100,000 clones, roughly 86% detected once. The gene calls are TRBV7-9 and TRBJ2-7; D not certain. Sequenced material: peripheral blood, taken from a patient treated with radiotherapy plus ipilimumab. The TCR originated in a human donor with non-small cell lung cancer who had a partial response to radiotherapy plus ipilimumab. As DNA, the CDR3 is TGTGCCAGCAGCTTAGTCAGTTACGAGCAGTACTTC. Its protein is CASSLVSYEQYF.